Below are 5 T cell receptor beta chains sequenced from a single sample in a study of cytomegalovirus exposure and HLA in healthy donors (dated 2017 in TCRdb). Library creation used the immunoSEQ multiplex PCR assay. The multiplex PCR relied on a mix of 60 forward primers for TCR Vbeta segments and 13 reverse primers for TCR Jbeta segments. Held by TCRdb, this immuneACCESS table contains in-frame sequences only and omits some clones. Under half of the omission traces to an unresolved V gene where checked; the cause of the rest is unknown. The sample records more than 110,000 clones, about four fifths of which are singletons. Of the sample, roughly 2% is held by the ten largest clones. The source material was PBMCs. These receptors all stem from a man under 40 in good health and CMV-seronegative.

The chain employs TRBV7-2 and TRBJ2-1, with TRBD1 matching 8 bases. The germline V gene has CDR1 SGHTA and CDR2 FQGNSA. This CDR3 has 15 amino acids. V trimming: 6 bases; J trimming: 1 base; junction bases outside the gene matches: 5. In DNA, the CDR3 is TGTGCCAGCAGGGCAGACAGGGGTTCCTACAATGAGCAGTTCTTC. Amino acid sequence: CASRADRGSYNEQFF.

This clone occurred a few times. The chain is built from TRBV5-1 and TRBJ1-3; the match to TRBD1 covers 9 bases. CDR1 SGHRS and CDR2 YFSETQ come from the germline V gene. The V and J ends lost 0 bases and 7 bases, in that order; junction bases with no gene match: 8. The CDR3 extends over 16 amino acids. CDR3 sequence reads: CASSLAGQGLGNTIYF. The CDR3 bases are TGCGCCAGCAGCTTGGCGGGACAGGGCCTGGGGAACACCATATATTTT.

The rearrangement links TRBV27 to TRBJ2-1; D is possibly TRBD2 (5 bases). Germline CDR1 is MNHEY and CDR2 is SMNVEV (reference sequence). V lost 2 bases and J lost 3, with 14 bases in between. The CDR3 length is 16 residues. The CDR3 DNA reads TGTGCCAGCAGTTTAAATCCGCGGGCGTACTACAATGAGCAGTTCTTC. Translation gives CASSLNPRAYYNEQFF.

The chain couples TRBV11-3 to TRBJ2-1, with 9 bases matching TRBD1. CDR1 and CDR2 (germline): SGHNT, YENEEA. The trim removed 5 bases at V and 3 bases at J, leaving 5 bases unmatched. CDR3 length equals 15 residues. The CDR3 protein is CASSPGDRVYNEQFF. The CDR3 DNA sequence: TGTGCCAGCAGCCCTGGGGACAGGGTCTACAATGAGCAGTTCTTC.

The rearrangement joins TRBV4-1 to TRBJ2-3; 8 nucleotides match TRBD2. The CDR3 spans 18 residues. The V gene's germline CDR1 is MGHRA and CDR2 YSYEKL. The junction had 14 bases not matched to a gene; V was cut back by 5 bases and J by 1 base. CDR3 bases: TGCGCCAGCAGCTACAAGGGCGGGGGTAGCGGGGGCACAGATACGCAGTATTTT. Translated: CASSYKGGGSGGTDTQYF.